This TCR beta chain was identified in a study of T cell responses to AZD1222 COVID-19 vaccine. Findings of the study overall: The donor cohort was predominantly white British with a female majority, and clonal diversity may have been underestimated.

Germline V CDR1 and CDR2: KGHSH, LQKENI. The V end lost 3 bases, the J end lost 4 bases, and 12 bases lay between the germline ends. The CDR3 sequence is 14 residues long. Sequenced by immunoSEQ multiplex PCR; TCRdb stores in-frame clones only, minus some. The sample includes around 110,000 clones, about 91% of them seen just once. On this clone itself: Its matching antigen is unknown.

The input for sequencing was peripheral blood, taken on day 0 of AZD1222 vaccination. This clonotype was obtained from an adult in good health. The genes are TRBV18 and TRBJ1-2; tentative D call: TRBD1 (5 bases). The CDR3 reads CASSPGETAYGYTF. CDR3 sequence (DNA): TGTGCCAGCTCACCTGGAGAGACAGCCTATGGCTACACCTTC.